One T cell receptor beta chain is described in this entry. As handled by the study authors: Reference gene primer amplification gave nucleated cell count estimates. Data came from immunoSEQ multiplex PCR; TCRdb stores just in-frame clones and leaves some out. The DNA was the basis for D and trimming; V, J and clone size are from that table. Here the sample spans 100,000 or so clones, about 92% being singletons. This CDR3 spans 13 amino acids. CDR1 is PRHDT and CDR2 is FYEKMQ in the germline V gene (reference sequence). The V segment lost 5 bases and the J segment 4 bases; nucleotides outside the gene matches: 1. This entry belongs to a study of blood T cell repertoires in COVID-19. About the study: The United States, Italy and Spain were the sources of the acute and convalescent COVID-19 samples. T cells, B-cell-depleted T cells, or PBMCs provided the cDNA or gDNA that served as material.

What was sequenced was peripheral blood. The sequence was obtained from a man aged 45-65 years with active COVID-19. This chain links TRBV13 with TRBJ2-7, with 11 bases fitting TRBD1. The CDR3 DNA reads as TGTGCCAGCAGCGGACAGGGGGCTTACGAGCAGTACTTC. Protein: CASSGQGAYEQYF.